The rows below give T cell receptor beta chains drawn from one sample of a study of shared clonotypes between healthy human individuals. Only in-frame clones appear in the TCRdb table, and some are missing; sequencing was by immunoSEQ multiplex PCR. The sample lists 640,000 or so clones, 55% to 75% occurring once. Input material: memory CD4+ T cells sorted from blood. The receptors derive from a woman aged 25 to 39 in good health. Both conserved end residues are part of each CDR3. D genes are given only for firm matches. A row's size may be missing; if present it is once, few, many or a size class.

>TRBJ2-3|.|.|TRBV21-1
CASSKMGLAGVVADTQYF
TGTGCCAGCAGCAAAATGGGACTAGCGGGAGTAGTGGCAGATACGCAGTATTTT
>TRBJ2-7|.|.|TRBV5-1
CASSLGGTLLDYEQYF
TGCGCCAGCAGCTTGGGAGGGACCCTCCTTGACTACGAGCAGTACTTC
>TRBJ1-5|.|.|TRBV10-3
CAISSDRFQDNQPQHF
TGTGCCATCAGTTCAGACAGATTTCAGGACAATCAGCCCCAGCATTTT
>TRBJ2-7|TRBD2|.|TRBV6-1
CASSGASGTYEQYF
TGTGCCAGCAGTGGGGCTAGCGGCACCTACGAGCAGTACTTC
>TRBJ2-7|.|.|TRBV28
CASSLGTFGTIGEQYF
TGTGCCAGCAGTTTAGGGACTTTTGGGACGATCGGCGAGCAGTACTTC
>TRBJ1-1|.|.|TRBV5-6
CASSPSAAGEAFF
TGTGCCAGCAGCCCCTCCGCCGCGGGGGAAGCTTTCTTT
>TRBJ1-2|.|.|TRBV2
CASTTTSDGYTF
TGTGCCAGCACAACAACGTCGGATGGCTACACCTTC
>TRBJ1-3|.|.|TRBV10-3
CAISEWRLDSGNTIYF
TGTGCCATCAGTGAGTGGAGGCTTGACTCTGGAAACACCATATATTTT
>TRBJ2-5|.|.|TRBV5-1
CASSLQGGSETQYF
TGCGCCAGCAGCTTACAGGGCGGCTCAGAGACCCAGTACTTC
>TRBJ1-1|.|medium-sized|TRBV7-9
CASSLQGGNTEAFF
TGTGCCAGCAGCTTACAGGGCGGGAACACTGAAGCTTTCTTT
>TRBJ2-7|.|.|TRBV28
CASSFAEYEQYF
TGTGCCAGCAGTTTCGCAGAGTACGAGCAGTACTTC
>TRBJ2-7|TRBD1|.|TRBV5-6
CASSLVRDRDYEQYF
TGTGCCAGCAGCTTGGTCCGGGACAGGGACTACGAGCAGTACTTC
>TRBJ2-1|.|.|TRBV7-3
CASSGGGAYNEQFF
TGTGCCAGCAGTGGTGGCGGGGCCTACAATGAGCAGTTCTTC
>TRBJ2-7|TRBD1|.|TRBV27
CASRMAPGQSSYEQYF
TGTGCCAGCAGAATGGCCCCGGGACAGTCATCCTACGAGCAGTACTTC
>TRBJ1-1|TRBD1|few|TRBV5-1
CASSLGTGGLEAFF
TGCGCCAGCAGCTTGGGGACAGGGGGACTGGAAGCTTTCTTT
>TRBJ1-4|TRBD1|.|TRBV9
CASSGLQGNEKLFF
TGTGCCAGCAGCGGTTTACAGGGGAATGAAAAACTGTTTTTT
>TRBJ2-7|TRBD2|.|TRBV19
CASSSYERGTYEQYF
TGTGCCAGTAGCTCCTACGAGCGGGGCACTTACGAGCAGTACTTC
>TRBJ2-5|.|.|TRBV19
CASSPSAGAETQYF
TGTGCCAGTAGTCCCTCGGCAGGGGCAGAGACCCAGTACTTC
>TRBJ2-7|.|few|TRBV18
CASSPPLRGVDEQYF
TGTGCCAGCTCACCACCGCTGCGGGGAGTTGACGAGCAGTACTTC
>TRBJ2-5|.|.|TRBV30
CAWKGGAGKTQYF
TGTGCCTGGAAGGGGGGGGCTGGGAAGACCCAGTACTTC
>TRBJ2-5|TRBD2|.|TRBV5-1
CASSTSVQETQYF
TGCGCCAGCAGTACTAGCGTGCAAGAGACCCAGTACTTC
>TRBJ2-7|TRBD2|many|TRBV28
CASTRLAGLYEQYF
TGTGCCAGCACCAGACTAGCGGGACTCTACGAGCAGTACTTC
>TRBJ2-7|.|.|TRBV6-1
CASSDRDGEASF
TGTGCCAGCAGTGACCGAGACGGAGAAGCCTCCTTC
>TRBJ1-1|.|.|TRBV7-9
CASSSTVDSRMNTEAFF
TGTGCCAGCAGCTCGACAGTAGATTCGAGAATGAACACTGAAGCTTTCTTT
>TRBJ1-1|.|.|TRBV5-4
CASRKGQLNTEAFF
TGTGCCAGCAGAAAAGGACAGCTGAACACTGAAGCTTTCTTT
>TRBJ2-3|.|.|TRBV27
CASSLASGYTDTQYF
TGTGCCAGCAGTTTGGCCAGCGGATACACAGATACGCAGTATTTT
>TRBJ2-1|.|.|TRBV7-2
CASSLKEGISREFF
TGTGCCAGCAGCTTAAAAGAGGGTATCAGTAGGGAGTTCTTC
>TRBJ2-2|.|.|TRBV7-2
CASSPGAIESGELFF
TGTGCCAGCAGCCCGGGGGCCATAGAATCCGGGGAGCTGTTTTTT
>TRBJ2-7|TRBD2|.|TRBV4-1
CASSPPGGALYEQYF
TGCGCCAGCAGCCCCCCCGGGGGGGCTCTCTACGAGCAGTACTTC